This TCR beta chain was profiled in a study of Graves' ophthalmopathy and Graves' hyperthyroidism. About the study: The blood sample was drawn at first diagnosis and before any treatment.

PBMCs were isolated from an approximately 10 ml sample of fresh peripheral blood. CDR3 regions of TCR beta were amplified from RNA transcripts. Scientists carried out first-round RT-PCR using HTBI primers and then a second-round multiplex PCR. TCRdb redid the calling of the multiplex PCR reads with MiXCR, one entry per CDR3 protein. The sample shows approximately 480,000 distinct CDR3 sequences, about an eighth of them seen only once. Germline CDR1 and CDR2: KGHSH and LQKENI. The CDR3 covers 16 residues. The V end was cut by 3 bases, the J end by 7 bases, with 22 bases between. This TCR was sampled from a woman aged 25 to 45 with Graves' ophthalmopathy. Material for sequencing was blood. This chain joins TRBV18 and TRBJ2-7; D could derive from TRBD1 or TRBD2 (7 bases each). CDR3 amino acids: CASSPRSGGDFWEQYF. The CDR3 coding sequence is TGTGCCAGCTCACCCCGATCAGGGGGGGATTTCTGGGAGCAGTACTTC.